Shown below are 13 T cell receptor beta chains from a single sample sequenced in a study of response to subunit inactivated influenza vaccine. TCRdb redid the calling of the RT-PCR reads with MiXCR, one entry per CDR3 protein. Of about 520,000 distinct CDR3 sequences listed, roughly 25% are singletons. The starting material was CD4+ T cells sorted from PBMCs, obtained more than 4 days after vaccination. These receptors originate from a man over 45 who received an inactivated influenza vaccine.

At least ten counts were recorded for this clonotype. The DNA for the CDR3 is TGCGCCAGCAGCTTGTTTGGGGGCGCCCAAGAGACCCAGTACTTC. Its protein is CASSLFGGAQETQYF. J is TRBJ2-5 and V is TRBV5-1; a possible D gene is TRBD1 (6 bases). With 1 base removed from V and 1 base from J, the gap between germline ends came to 11 bases. The CDR3 loop spans 15 amino acids. The germline CDR1 and CDR2 sequences are SGHRS and YFSETQ.

This clonotype was recorded a few times. V gene TRBV9 combines with J gene TRBJ2-2; D might be TRBD2 (5 bases). The CDR3 length is 14 residues. CDR1 and CDR2 from the germline V gene are SGDLS and YYNGEE. V lost 5 bases and J 2 bases, leaving 10 bases between the germline ends. CDR3 residues: CASRYTSNTGELFF. CDR3 sequence (DNA): TGTGCCAGCAGATATACTAGTAACACCGGGGAGCTGTTTTTT.

The V and J genes are TRBV5-6 and TRBJ1-2, with D possibly being TRBD1 (5 bases). The CDR3 spans 17 residues. Germline V gives CDR1 SGHDT, CDR2 YYEEEE. Trimming took off 0 bases at V and 0 bases at J, with 15 bases between the two ends. Here the CDR3 DNA reads TGTGCCAGCAGCTTGGAAATTGGGGCCAAAGCTAACTATGGCTACACCTTC. As protein: CASSLEIGAKANYGYTF.

This clonotype was observed a handful of times. V gene TRBV12-3 or TRBV12-4 combines with J gene TRBJ2-5; 9 bases are shared with TRBD1. V lost 8 bases and J lost 0; bases outside the gene matches: 7. The CDR3 extends over 15 amino acids. CDR3 nucleotides: TGTGCCAGCGTACGGGACAGGGCCAACCAAGAGACCCAGTACTTC. Translating it yields CASVRDRANQETQYF.

This clonotype appeared many times. The V call is TRBV7-2, the J call TRBJ2-7, with D perhaps TRBD1 or TRBD2 (5 bases each). Trimming removed 1 base at V and 6 bases at J, with 16 bases between. Germline CDR1 SGHTA, CDR2 FQGNSA. The CDR3 loop spans 15 amino acids. CDR3 in DNA: TGTGCCAGCAGCTTAGTAGCCCGAACAGGAGGCGAGCAGTACTTC. Protein: CASSLVARTGGEQYF. Full variable domain (outside the CDR3, taken from reference TRBV7-2 and TRBJ2-7): GAGVSQSPSNKVTEKGKDVELRCDPISGHTALYWYRQSLGQGLEFLIYFQGNSAPDKSGLPSDRFSAERTGGSVSTLTIQRTQQEDSAVYLCASSLVARTGGEQYFGPGTRLTVT.

The chain has TRBV3-1 and TRBJ1-1, with D possibly matching TRBD1 (6 bases). Germline CDR1 LGHDT, CDR2 YNNKEL (reference sequence). The CDR3 sequence is 12 residues long. V was shortened by 5 bases and J by 8 bases, with 12 bases between the two germline ends. CDR3 region: CASSFYDREAFF. CDR3 sequence (DNA): TGTGCCAGCAGCTTTTACGACAGGGAAGCTTTCTTT.

The chain carries TRBV12-3 or TRBV12-4 and TRBJ2-2; maybe TRBD1 (6 bases). Trimming stripped 5 bases from V and 1 base from J, with 11 bases between. The CDR3 consists of 15 residues. For the CDR3, the DNA is TGTGCCAGCAGTCCCCCAGGGGAGAACACCGGGGAGCTGTTTTTT. Its translation: CASSPPGENTGELFF.

The rearrangement uses TRBV28 and TRBJ2-7, with a tentative D call TRBD2 (6 bases). Per the germline V gene, CDR1 is MDHEN and CDR2 is SYDVKM. The CDR3 spans 14 residues. Between the trimmed V and J ends, which lost 6 bases and 0 bases, there was a span of 12 bases. CDR3 region: CASSQGLLSYEQYF. Written as DNA, the CDR3 is TGTGCCAGCAGCCAGGGACTCCTCTCCTACGAGCAGTACTTC. The full variable domain, in which reference TRBV28 and TRBJ2-7 provide the parts outside the CDR3, is DVKVTQSSRYLVKRTGEKVFLECVQDMDHENMFWYRQDPGLGLRLIYFSYDVKMKEKGDIPEGYSVSREKKERFSLILESASTNQTSMYLCASSQGLLSYEQYFGPGTRLTVT.

Only a few counts were recorded for this clonotype. This sequence joins TRBV5-1 and TRBJ2-1; 9 bases fit TRBD1. Germline V gene lookup returns CDR1 SGHRS and CDR2 YFSETQ. J lost 9 bases, V lost 2 bases, and 6 bases had no gene match. The length of the CDR3 is 14 residues. The CDR3, as DNA: TGCGCCAGCAGCTTCGGGACAGGGTATGCTGAGCAGTTCTTC. This codes for CASSFGTGYAEQFF.

This chain connects TRBV4-2 to TRBJ2-1; D gene ambiguous. The CDR3 is 13 residues long. Germline assignment: CDR1 LGHNA and CDR2 YNFKEQ. V was clipped by 0 bases and J by 8 bases, with 8 bases between them. CDR3 sequence reads: CASSQEGFHEQFF. Written as DNA, the CDR3 is TGTGCCAGCAGCCAAGAAGGGTTTCATGAGCAGTTCTTC.

This clonotype was detected ten times or more. This sequence joins TRBV7-2 and TRBJ2-2, with D perhaps being TRBD1 or TRBD2 (5 bases each). Per germline, CDR1 SGHTA and CDR2 FQGNSA. The CDR3 has 13 amino acids. Trimming took off 4 bases at V and 11 bases at J, with 14 bases between the two ends. Here the CDR3 DNA reads TGTGCCAGCAGCTGGGACCTTAAGGGCGAGCTGTTTTTT. It encodes CASSWDLKGELFF.

This clonotype has more than one count but fewer than ten. The V gene is TRBV5-1, the J gene TRBJ2-2; 9 positions agree with TRBD2. Germline trimming cut 1 base from V and 6 bases from J; bases unmatched to any gene: 7. Germline V gene lookup returns CDR1 SGHRS and CDR2 YFSETQ. The CDR3 contains 16 residues. CDR3 DNA sequence: TGCGCCAGCAGCTTGATGGGACTAGCCGGGTCCGGGGAGCTGTTTTTT. Protein product: CASSLMGLAGSGELFF.

The rearrangement links TRBV5-1 to TRBJ2-1, with 8 bases that match TRBD1. Germline V gives CDR1 SGHRS, CDR2 YFSETQ. J was trimmed by 6 bases and V by 5 bases; bases with no gene match: 7. CDR3 length: 14 residues. The CDR3 loop reads CASRAGQAVNEQFF. Written as DNA, the CDR3 is TGCGCCAGCAGGGCGGGACAGGCGGTCAATGAGCAGTTCTTC.